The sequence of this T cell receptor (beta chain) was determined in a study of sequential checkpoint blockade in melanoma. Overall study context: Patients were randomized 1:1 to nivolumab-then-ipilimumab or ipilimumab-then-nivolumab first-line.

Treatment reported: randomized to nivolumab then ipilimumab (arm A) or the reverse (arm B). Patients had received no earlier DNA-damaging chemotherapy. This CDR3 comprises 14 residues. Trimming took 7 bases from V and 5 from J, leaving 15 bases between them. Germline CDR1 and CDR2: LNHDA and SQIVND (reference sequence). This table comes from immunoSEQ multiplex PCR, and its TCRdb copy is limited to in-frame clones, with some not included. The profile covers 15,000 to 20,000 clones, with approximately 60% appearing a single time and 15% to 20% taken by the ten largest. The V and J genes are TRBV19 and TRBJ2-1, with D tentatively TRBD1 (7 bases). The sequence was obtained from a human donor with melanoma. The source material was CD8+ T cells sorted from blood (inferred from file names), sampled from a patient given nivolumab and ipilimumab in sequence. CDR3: CASINRGTDNEQFF. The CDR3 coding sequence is TGTGCCAGTATTAACCGCGGGACAGACAATGAGCAGTTCTTC. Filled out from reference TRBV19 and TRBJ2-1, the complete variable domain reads DGGITQSPKYLFRKEGQNVTLSCEQNLNHDAMYWYRQDPGQGLRLIYYSQIVNDFQKGDIAEGYSVSREKKESFPLTVTSAQKNPTAFYLCASINRGTDNEQFFGPGTRLTVL.